The 18 T cell receptor beta chains below were found in one sample sequenced in a study of regulatory T cells in long-lasting Graves disease. Arm-PCR with iRepertoire HTBI primers amplified the CDR3 regions for these TCR beta libraries. MiXCR was run by TCRdb on the multiplex PCR reads, yielding one entry per CDR3 protein. The sample holds 400,000 to 550,000 distinct CDR3 sequences, approximately 15% seen once. Documented time point: newly diagnosed GD, antithyroid drugs for less than 3 months. RNA extracted from PBMCs served as the sequencing template. This sample was also put to use in a study of T cells in Graves' hyperthyroidism and ophthalmopathy.

The sequences come from peripheral blood mononuclear cells (PBMCs), collected at new diagnosis, from a patient treated with antithyroid drugs. The receptors were gathered from a woman aged 25 to 45 with Graves disease.

This clonotype was found many times. The chain couples TRBV4-2 to TRBJ2-2, with TRBD1 matching 10 bases. In germline, CDR1 is LGHNA, CDR2 YNFKEQ. V lost 1 base to trimming and J lost 6 bases; unmatched junction nucleotides: 5. This CDR3 has 16 residues. The CDR3 is CASSQAGGTGAGELFF. The DNA of the CDR3 is TGTGCCAGCAGCCAAGCGGGCGGGACAGGGGCCGGGGAGCTGTTTTTT.

In this sample, this clonotype turned up many times. The chain has TRBV20-1 and TRBJ2-1; 12 nucleotides agree with TRBD2. The CDR3 totals 14 residues. The trim removed 0 bases at V and 8 bases at J, leaving 2 bases unmatched. Germline CDR1 is DFQATT and CDR2 is SNEGSKA (reference sequence). DNA of the CDR3: TGCAGTGCTAGAGAGACTAGCGGGAGACATGAGCAGTTCTTC. Amino acids: CSARETSGRHEQFF.

In its sample, this clonotype was seen many times. V gene TRBV5-1 combines with J gene TRBJ2-3, with D hard to call. Trimming left V 2 bases short and J 0 bases short, with 16 bases between. The CDR3 totals 17 residues. Germline loops: CDR1 SGHRS, CDR2 YFSETQ. CDR3 protein: CASSLSPTPPSTDTQYF. The CDR3 DNA follows: TGCGCCAGCAGCTTATCCCCGACGCCTCCTAGCACAGATACGCAGTATTTT.

The sample holds many counts of this clonotype. V usage is TRBV7-9 and J usage is TRBJ2-2, with unresolved D. The V end was cut by 0 bases, the J end by 0 bases, with 8 bases between. The CDR3 extends over 16 amino acids. The germline gives CDR1 SEHNR, CDR2 FQNEAQ (reference sequence). The CDR3 nucleotides read TGTGCCAGCAGCTTAGCAGAAATTACGAACACCGGGGAGCTGTTTTTT. Protein: CASSLAEITNTGELFF.

This clonotype was seen at least ten times. The chain carries TRBV20-1 and TRBJ2-7; 11 bases agree with TRBD2. CDR1 is DFQATT, CDR2 SNEGSKA, per germline (reference sequence). The CDR3 totals 12 residues. CDR3: CSQGTSGYEQYF. The DNA of the CDR3 is TGCAGCCAAGGGACTAGCGGCTACGAGCAGTACTTC.

This clonotype was detected many times. CDR3: CASITGTGGNTIYF. The DNA of the CDR3 is TGTGCCAGCATTACCGGGACAGGAGGAAACACCATATATTTT. The V gene is TRBV2, the J gene TRBJ1-3; TRBD1 matches 8 bases. Germline loops: CDR1 SNHLY, CDR2 FYNNEI. This CDR3 comprises 14 residues. The junction had 6 bases not matched to a gene; V was cut back by 7 bases and J by 4 bases. The complete variable domain, with remaining parts taken from reference TRBV2 and TRBJ1-3, reads EPEVTQTPSHQVTQMGQEVILRCVPISNHLYFYWYRQILGQKVEFLVSFYNNEISEKSEIFDDQFSVERPDGSNFTLKIRSTKLEDSAMYFCASITGTGGNTIYFGEGSWLTVV.

The chain combines TRBV5-1 with TRBJ1-6; D is uncertain. V was trimmed by 4 bases and J by 5 bases, leaving 13 bases between them. The V gene's germline CDR1 is SGHRS and CDR2 YFSETQ. This CDR3 has 15 amino acids. The CDR3 reads CASSESGADNSPLHF. CDR3 nucleotides: TGCGCCAGCAGCGAAAGCGGAGCCGATAATTCACCCCTCCACTTT.

This clonotype has just a few counts. J is TRBJ1-1 and V is TRBV13; D remains ambiguous. Germline V lookup: CDR1 PRHDT, CDR2 FYEKMQ (reference sequence). With 4 bases removed from V and 6 bases from J, the gap between germline ends came to 12 bases. The CDR3 runs 13 residues. In nucleotides, the CDR3 is TGTGCCAGCAGCTCGACTAGAGGTGCTGAAGCTTTCTTT. This sequence encodes CASSSTRGAEAFF.

In its sample, this clonotype was seen many times. The chain recombines TRBV27 with TRBJ2-3, with 7 bases that match TRBD1. The V gene end was trimmed by 6 bases and the J gene end by 6 bases; junction bases not matched to a gene: 9. Germline V lookup: CDR1 MNHEY, CDR2 SMNVEV (reference sequence). The length of the CDR3 is 14 residues. The CDR3 nucleotides are TGTGCCAGCAGGAAGACAGGGTCGATGGATACGCAGTATTTT. Translating it yields CASRKTGSMDTQYF.

With regard to this clonotype: A read error may explain this, as a much larger clone is one base away. This sequence joins TRBV12-3 or TRBV12-4 and TRBJ1-2, with D uncertain. The length of the CDR3 is 11 residues. V gave up 10 bases and J gave up 2 bases, with 8 bases separating them. The CDR3 region is CANAENYGYTF. The CDR3 DNA follows: TGTGCCAACGCGGAAAACTATGGCTACACCTTC.

This clonotype has just a few counts. This chain connects TRBV4-1 to TRBJ2-5; D may correspond to TRBD1 or TRBD2 (5 bases each). This CDR3 has 14 residues. Germline CDR1 MGHRA, CDR2 YSYEKL. V lost 4 bases and J 4 bases, leaving 13 bases between the germline ends. CDR3 in DNA: TGCGCCAGCAGCCTAGTGGGGGTTCTAGAGACCCAGTACTTC. It translates to CASSLVGVLETQYF.

This clonotype was counted many times. The rearrangement links TRBV2 to TRBJ2-5; no firm D call. Germline values: CDR1 SNHLY, CDR2 FYNNEI. V dropped 3 bases and J dropped 2 bases, with 7 bases sitting between them. CDR3 length: 13 amino acids. In DNA form, the CDR3 reads TGTGCCAGCAGTGATGGAACACAAGAGACCCAGTACTTC. Its translation is CASSDGTQETQYF.

There are many counts of this clonotype. The J gene is TRBJ2-3, the V gene TRBV28; D is unclear. Deletions cut 5 bases from V and 4 bases from J, with 16 bases between. This CDR3 is built from 15 residues. Looked up from germline, CDR1 is MDHEN and CDR2 is SYDVKM. Here the CDR3 reads CASSPAFVSSDTQYF. CDR3 sequence (DNA): TGTGCCAGCAGTCCCGCCTTCGTGAGCTCAGATACGCAGTATTTT. Variable domain in full (rest from reference TRBV28 and TRBJ2-3): DVKVTQSSRYLVKRTGEKVFLECVQDMDHENMFWYRQDPGLGLRLIYFSYDVKMKEKGDIPEGYSVSREKKERFSLILESASTNQTSMYLCASSPAFVSSDTQYFGPGTRLTVL.

This clonotype has more than one count but fewer than ten. This chain joins TRBV19 and TRBJ2-1, with 10 bases aligning to TRBD2. CDR1 is LNHDA and CDR2 is SQIVND in the germline V gene (reference sequence). The V gene end was trimmed by 5 bases and the J gene end by 4 bases; junction bases not matched to a gene: 5. The CDR3 consists of 15 residues. The CDR3 region has the DNA TGTGCCAGTAGTCTGGGGACTAGCGCATACAATGAGCAGTTCTTC. This codes for CASSLGTSAYNEQFF.

Comments on this clonotype: With only one base between it and a far larger clone, this is likely a read error. The chain combines TRBV11-2 with TRBJ2-3; 14 bases are shared with TRBD2. The CDR3 is 18 residues long. Germline V gene data show CDR1 as SGHAT and CDR2 as FQNNGV. J lost 0 bases, V lost 5 bases, and 7 bases had no gene match. The CDR3: CASSPGLAGGPSTDTQYF. In nucleotides, the CDR3 is TGTGCCAGCAGCCCAGGACTAGCGGGAGGTCCGAGCACAGATACGCAGTATTTT.

The sample holds many counts of this clonotype. The chain employs TRBV20-1 and TRBJ2-7, with TRBD2 matching 10 bases. The CDR3 spans 13 residues. From germline, CDR1 is DFQATT and CDR2 SNEGSKA (reference sequence). Germline trimming cut 6 bases from V and 6 bases from J; bases unmatched to any gene: 8. The CDR3 nucleotides read TGCAGTGCCGGGCTAGCGGGAGTACCCGAGCAGTACTTC. Translation: CSAGLAGVPEQYF.

This clonotype was recorded many times. CDR3 in DNA: TGCAGTGCTAGCGTCCGCTATCGGGTGGGGATGAGCTACACCTTC. This encodes CSASVRYRVGMSYTF. This chain uses TRBV20-1 with TRBJ1-2; D is unresolved. This CDR3 comprises 15 residues. The ends were cut back, 3 bases at V and 9 bases at J, with 23 bases in the middle. The germline gives CDR1 DFQATT, CDR2 SNEGSKA (reference sequence).

At least ten counts were recorded for this clonotype. The V call is TRBV7-9, the J call TRBJ2-1; 9 positions agree with TRBD2. The CDR3 is 16 residues long. CDR1 SEHNR and CDR2 FQNEAQ come from the germline V gene (reference sequence). Losses at the gene ends were 6 bases for V and 2 bases for J; bases not matched to a gene: 8. The CDR3 region is CASRSIAGETYNEQFF. CDR3 coding DNA: TGTGCCAGCAGATCAATAGCGGGAGAGACCTACAATGAGCAGTTCTTC.